This T cell receptor (beta chain) was identified during a study of blood T cell repertoires in COVID-19. In the study overall: Material from acute and convalescent COVID-19 was sourced from the United States, Italy and Spain. T cells, B-cell-depleted T cells, or PBMCs provided the cDNA or gDNA that served as material.

In the authors' workflow: Estimates of nucleated cell counts were drawn from the amplification of reference gene primers. Repertoires were generated with immunoSEQ multiplex PCR, while TCRdb's copy carries only in-frame clones and drops some. V and J calls plus clone size are reproduced from that table; the DNA served to infer D and trimming. The sample yields 180,000 or so clones, 65% to 90% seen once. The CDR3 loop spans 13 amino acids. V was clipped by 4 bases and J by 5 bases, with 12 bases between them. Per the germline V gene, CDR1 is GTSNPN and CDR2 is SVGIG (reference sequence). What was sequenced was peripheral blood. The sequence derives from a man aged 60 to 75 with acute or convalescent COVID-19. The chain joins TRBV30 to TRBJ1-5, with a tentative D call TRBD1 (6 bases). The CDR3 loop reads CAWNTGLHQPQHF. The CDR3 coding sequence is TGTGCCTGGAATACAGGGTTACATCAGCCCCAGCATTTT.